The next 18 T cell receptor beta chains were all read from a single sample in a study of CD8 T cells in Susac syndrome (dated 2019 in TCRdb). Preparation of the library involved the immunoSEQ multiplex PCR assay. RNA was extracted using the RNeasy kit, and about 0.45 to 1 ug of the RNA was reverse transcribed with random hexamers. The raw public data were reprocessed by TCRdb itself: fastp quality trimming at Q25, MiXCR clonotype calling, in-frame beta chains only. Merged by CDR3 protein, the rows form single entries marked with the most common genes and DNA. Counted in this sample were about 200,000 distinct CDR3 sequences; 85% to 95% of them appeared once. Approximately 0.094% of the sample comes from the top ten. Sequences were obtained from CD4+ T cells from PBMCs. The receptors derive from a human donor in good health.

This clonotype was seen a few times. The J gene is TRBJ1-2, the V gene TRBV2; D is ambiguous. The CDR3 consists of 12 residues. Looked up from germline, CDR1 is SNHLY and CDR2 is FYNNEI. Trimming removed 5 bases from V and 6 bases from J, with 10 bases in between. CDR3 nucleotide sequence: TGTGCCAGCAGTTCGACAAGAAATGGCTACACCTTC. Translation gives CASSSTRNGYTF.

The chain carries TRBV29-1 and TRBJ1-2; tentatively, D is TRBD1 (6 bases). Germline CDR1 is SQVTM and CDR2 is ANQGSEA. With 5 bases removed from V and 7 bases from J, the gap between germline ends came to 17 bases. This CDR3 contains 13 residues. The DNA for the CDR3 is TGCAGCGTTTCCAAGGAGCAGGGGCTTGGCTACACCTTC. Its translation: CSVSKEQGLGYTF. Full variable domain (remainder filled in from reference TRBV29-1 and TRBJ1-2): SAVISQKPSRDICQRGTSLTIQCQVDSQVTMMFWYRQQPGQSLTLIATANQGSEATYESGFVIDKFPISRPNLTFSTLTVSNMSPEDSSIYLCSVSKEQGLGYTFGSGTRLTVV.

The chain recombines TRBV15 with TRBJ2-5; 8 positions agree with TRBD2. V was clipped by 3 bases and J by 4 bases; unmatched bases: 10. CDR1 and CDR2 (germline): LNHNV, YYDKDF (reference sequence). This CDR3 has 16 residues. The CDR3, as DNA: TGTGCCACCAGCAGGGCCGGGAGCGGGAGACGAGAGACCCAGTACTTC. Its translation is CATSRAGSGRRETQYF. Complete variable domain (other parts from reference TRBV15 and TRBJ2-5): DAMVIQNPRYQVTQFGKPVTLSCSQTLNHNVMYWYQQKSSQAPKLLFHYYDKDFNNEADTPDNFQSRRPNTSFCFLDIRSPGLGDTAMYLCATSRAGSGRRETQYFGPGTRLLVL.

The CDR3 loop reads CASSRGDRGSEQYV. The DNA for the CDR3 is TGCGCCAGCAGCCGTGGGGACAGGGGCAGCGAGCAGTACGTC. This chain uses TRBV4-1 with TRBJ2-7, with TRBD1 matching 10 bases. CDR1 MGHRA and CDR2 YSYEKL come from the germline V gene. The CDR3 spans 14 residues. Unmatched junction bases numbered 6, after V lost 4 bases and J lost 6 bases.

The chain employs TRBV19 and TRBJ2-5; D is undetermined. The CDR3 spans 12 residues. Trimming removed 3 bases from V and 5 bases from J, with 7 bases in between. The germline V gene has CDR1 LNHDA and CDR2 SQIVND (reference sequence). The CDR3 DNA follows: TGTGCCAGTAGTATGAGGACCGAGACCCAGTACTTC. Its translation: CASSMRTETQYF.

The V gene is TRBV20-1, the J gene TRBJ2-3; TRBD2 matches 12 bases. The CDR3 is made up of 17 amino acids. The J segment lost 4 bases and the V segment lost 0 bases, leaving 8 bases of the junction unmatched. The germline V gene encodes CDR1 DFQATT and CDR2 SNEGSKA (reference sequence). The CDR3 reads CSARDPTSGSRADTQYF. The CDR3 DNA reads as TGCAGTGCTAGAGATCCGACTAGCGGGAGCCGCGCAGATACGCAGTATTTT.

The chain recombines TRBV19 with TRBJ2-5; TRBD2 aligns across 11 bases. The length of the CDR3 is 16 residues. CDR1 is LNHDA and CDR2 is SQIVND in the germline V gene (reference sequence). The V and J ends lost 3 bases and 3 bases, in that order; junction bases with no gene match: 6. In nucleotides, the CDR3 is TGTGCCAGTAGTATCGGTAGCGGGGGGGGAAAAGAGACCCAGTACTTC. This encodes CASSIGSGGGKETQYF.

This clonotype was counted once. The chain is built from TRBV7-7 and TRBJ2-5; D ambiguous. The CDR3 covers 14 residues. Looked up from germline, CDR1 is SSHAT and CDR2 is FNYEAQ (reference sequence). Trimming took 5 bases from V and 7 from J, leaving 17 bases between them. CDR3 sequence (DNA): TGTGCCAGCAGCCATACAAGGGCCACAAGGACCCAGTACTTC. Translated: CASSHTRATRTQYF. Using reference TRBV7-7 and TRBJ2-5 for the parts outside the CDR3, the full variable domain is GAGVSQSPRYKVTKRGQDVTLRCDPISSHATLYWYQQALGQGPEFLTYFNYEAQPDKSGLPSDRFSAERPEGSISTLTIQRTEQRDSAMYRCASSHTRATRTQYFGPGTRLLVL.

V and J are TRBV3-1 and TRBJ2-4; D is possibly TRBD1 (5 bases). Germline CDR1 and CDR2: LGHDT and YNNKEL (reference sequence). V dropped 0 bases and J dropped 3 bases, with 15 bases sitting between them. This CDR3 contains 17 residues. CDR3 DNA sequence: TGTGCCAGCAGCCAAGATAGGACACTTAGGGGCAAAAACATTCAGTACTTC. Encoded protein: CASSQDRTLRGKNIQYF.

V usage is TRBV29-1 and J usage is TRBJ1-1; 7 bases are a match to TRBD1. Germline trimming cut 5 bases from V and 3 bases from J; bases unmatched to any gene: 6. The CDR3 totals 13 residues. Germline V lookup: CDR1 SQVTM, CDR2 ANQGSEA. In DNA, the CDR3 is TGCAGCGTTACCCAGGGGGGAGACACTGAAGCTTTCTTT. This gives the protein CSVTQGGDTEAFF.

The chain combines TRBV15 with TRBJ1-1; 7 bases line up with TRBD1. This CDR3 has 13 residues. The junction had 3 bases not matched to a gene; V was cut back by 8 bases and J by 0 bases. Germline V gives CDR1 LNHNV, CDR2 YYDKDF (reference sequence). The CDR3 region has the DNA TGTGCCACCGGGACAGCCGTGAACACTGAAGCTTTCTTT. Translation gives CATGTAVNTEAFF.

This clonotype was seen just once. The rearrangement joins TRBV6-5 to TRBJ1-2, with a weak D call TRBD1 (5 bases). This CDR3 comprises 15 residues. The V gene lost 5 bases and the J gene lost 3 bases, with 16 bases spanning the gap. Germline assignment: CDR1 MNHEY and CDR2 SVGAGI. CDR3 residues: CASSKMEGRYYGYTF. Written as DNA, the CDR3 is TGTGCCAGCAGTAAGATGGAGGGGAGGTACTATGGCTACACCTTC.

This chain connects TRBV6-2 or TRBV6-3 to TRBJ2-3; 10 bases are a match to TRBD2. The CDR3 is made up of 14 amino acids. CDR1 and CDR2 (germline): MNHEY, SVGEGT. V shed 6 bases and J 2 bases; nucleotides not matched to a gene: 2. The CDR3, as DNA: TGTGCCAGCAGCGGACTAGCGGACACAGATACGCAGTATTTT. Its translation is CASSGLADTDTQYF.

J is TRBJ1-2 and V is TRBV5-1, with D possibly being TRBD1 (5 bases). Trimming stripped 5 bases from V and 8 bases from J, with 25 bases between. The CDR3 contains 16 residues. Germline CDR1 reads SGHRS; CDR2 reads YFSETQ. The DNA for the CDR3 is TGCGCCAGCAGAGCGGGACGGGAGATACTTGCTGAGGGCTACACCTTC. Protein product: CASRAGREILAEGYTF.

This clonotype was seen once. CDR3 sequence (DNA): TGTGCCAGCAGTTTCGATTCGGGGGCCTCCTACAATGAGCAGTTCTTC. Its translation: CASSFDSGASYNEQFF. The gene calls are TRBV6-2 or TRBV6-3 and TRBJ2-1, with D perhaps given as TRBD1 or TRBD2 (6 bases each). CDR1 is MNHEY, CDR2 SVGEGT, per germline. Trimming left V 4 bases short and J 0 bases short, with 13 bases between. The CDR3 runs 16 residues.

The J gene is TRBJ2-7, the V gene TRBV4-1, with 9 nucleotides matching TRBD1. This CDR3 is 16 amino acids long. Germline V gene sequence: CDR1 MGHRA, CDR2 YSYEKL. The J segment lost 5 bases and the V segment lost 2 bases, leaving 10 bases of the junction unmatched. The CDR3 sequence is CASSQSSGTGNHEQYF. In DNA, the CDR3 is TGCGCCAGCAGCCAATCCTCCGGGACAGGGAACCACGAGCAGTACTTC.

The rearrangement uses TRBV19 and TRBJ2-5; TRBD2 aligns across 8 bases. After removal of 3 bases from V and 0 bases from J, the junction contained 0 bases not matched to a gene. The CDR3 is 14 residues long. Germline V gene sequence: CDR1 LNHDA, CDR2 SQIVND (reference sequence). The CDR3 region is CASSISGDQETQYF. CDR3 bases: TGTGCCAGTAGTATTAGCGGGGACCAAGAGACCCAGTACTTC.

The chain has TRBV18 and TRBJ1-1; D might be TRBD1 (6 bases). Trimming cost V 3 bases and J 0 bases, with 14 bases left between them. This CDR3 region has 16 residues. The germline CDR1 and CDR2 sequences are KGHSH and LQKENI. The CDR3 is CASSPYGGRVNTEAFF. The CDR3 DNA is TGTGCCAGCTCACCCTACGGGGGGCGGGTGAACACTGAAGCTTTCTTT.